The clone carrying this TCR beta chain was detected ten times or more. This CDR3 is built from 14 residues. The germline CDR1 and CDR2 sequences are SGHRS and YFSETQ. J was trimmed by 5 bases and V by 4 bases; bases with no gene match: 5. The data derive from a study of blood T cell repertoires in COVID-19. In the study overall: Sites across the United States, Italy and Spain contributed samples from acute and convalescent COVID-19. PBMCs, B-cell-depleted T cells, or T cells provided the cDNA or gDNA that made up the material.

Authors' data handling: Nucleated cell counts were estimated from reference gene primer amplification. TCRdb's table, derived via immunoSEQ multiplex PCR, lists solely in-frame clones and lacks some. V, J and clone size are taken as reported in that table, and D and trimming were inferred from the DNA itself. The repertoire holds 190,000 or so clones, with roughly 89% as singletons. The chain joins TRBV5-1 to TRBJ2-1; 8 bases match TRBD1. The sequence came from a man in his fifties or sixties who had recovered from COVID-19. The sample comprised peripheral blood. The CDR3 here is CASSPDRENNEQFF. CDR3 coding DNA: TGCGCCAGCAGCCCGGACAGGGAGAACAATGAGCAGTTCTTC.